Listed below are T cell receptor beta chains from one sample, sequenced in a study of cytomegalovirus exposure and HLA in healthy donors. Sequencing was performed with immunoSEQ multiplex PCR; in TCRdb, only in-frame clones are kept and a portion is missing. The sample lists fewer than 250,000 clones; 80% were seen once. The sequenced sample consisted of PBMCs. The receptors were gathered from a woman aged 40 to 50 in good health and CMV-seronegative. Both conserved end residues are part of each CDR3. D genes are given only for firm matches. Only some rows state a clone size, as once, few, many or a class for expanded clones.

J gene: TRBJ2-1; clone size: -; D gene: TRBD1; V gene: TRBV18; CDR3 DNA: TGTGCCAGCTCATGGGGACAGGGGTACAATGAGCAGTTCTTC; CDR3 protein: CASSWGQGYNEQFF
J gene: TRBJ1-6; clone size: -; D gene: -; V gene: TRBV14; CDR3 DNA: TGTGCCAGCAGCGATTGGACAGTTAATTCACCCCTCCACTTT; CDR3 protein: CASSDWTVNSPLHF
J gene: TRBJ1-3; clone size: -; D gene: -; V gene: TRBV7-9; CDR3 DNA: TGTGCCAGCAGCTTAGGTAGTACAGATGGAAACACCATATATTTT; CDR3 protein: CASSLGSTDGNTIYF
J gene: TRBJ1-1; clone size: -; D gene: -; V gene: TRBV2; CDR3 DNA: TGTGCCAGCAGTGAATTGAAAGCGGTAGGGGAAGCTTTCTTT; CDR3 protein: CASSELKAVGEAFF
J gene: TRBJ2-7; clone size: -; D gene: TRBD2; V gene: TRBV7-9; CDR3 DNA: TGTGCCAGCAGCTTATGGCCTAGCGGAACCTACGAGCAGTACTTC; CDR3 protein: CASSLWPSGTYEQYF
J gene: TRBJ2-5; clone size: -; D gene: -; V gene: TRBV15; CDR3 DNA: TGTGCCACCAGCAGAGATCGGGAATTAGAGTACTTC; CDR3 protein: CATSRDRELEYF
J gene: TRBJ2-3; clone size: -; D gene: TRBD2; V gene: TRBV19; CDR3 DNA: TGTGCCAGTAGTGTGGGGGGGAGTGCAGATACGCAGTATTTT; CDR3 protein: CASSVGGSADTQYF
J gene: TRBJ2-1; clone size: once; D gene: TRBD2; V gene: TRBV7-8; CDR3 DNA: TGTGCCAGCAGCTTAGCTGGCCTAGCGGGAGGGCCATCTGGGTATGAGCAGTTCTTC; CDR3 protein: CASSLAGLAGGPSGYEQFF
J gene: TRBJ2-7; clone size: -; D gene: -; V gene: TRBV11-2; CDR3 DNA: TGTGCCAGCAGCTTAACGGGAGGGACAGGGCAGGGCTACGAGCAGTACTTC; CDR3 protein: CASSLTGGTGQGYEQYF
J gene: TRBJ1-1; clone size: -; D gene: TRBD1; V gene: TRBV4-2; CDR3 DNA: TGTGCCAGCAGCCAGGGACAGGGGGCGGAGGGTTCGGCTTTCTTT; CDR3 protein: CASSQGQGAEGSAFF
J gene: TRBJ2-2; clone size: -; D gene: TRBD2; V gene: TRBV9; CDR3 DNA: TGTGCCAGCAGCGTAGGGGGGATAGCGGGACTCACCGGGGAGCTGTTTTTT; CDR3 protein: CASSVGGIAGLTGELFF
J gene: TRBJ2-3; clone size: once; D gene: -; V gene: TRBV5-1; CDR3 DNA: TGCGCCAGCAGCAAATACCAGGTACCAGATACGCAGTATTTT; CDR3 protein: CASSKYQVPDTQYF
J gene: TRBJ2-5; clone size: -; D gene: TRBD2; V gene: TRBV7-9; CDR3 DNA: TGTGCCAGCAGCGGTGGGATAGCGGGAGTCTCTGAGACCCAGTACTTC; CDR3 protein: CASSGGIAGVSETQYF
J gene: TRBJ1-4; clone size: -; D gene: -; V gene: TRBV6-1; CDR3 DNA: TGTGCCAGCAGTGAAGGGGGAGGGAATGAAAAACTGTTTTTT; CDR3 protein: CASSEGGGNEKLFF
J gene: TRBJ1-6; clone size: -; D gene: -; V gene: TRBV7-8; CDR3 DNA: TGTGCCAGCAGAAAAGAGATTTCACCCCTCCACTTT; CDR3 protein: CASRKEISPLHF
J gene: TRBJ1-2; clone size: -; D gene: -; V gene: TRBV6-5; CDR3 DNA: TGTGCCAGCAGTTACTCTGAAGGTACTAGGTATGGCTACACCTTC; CDR3 protein: CASSYSEGTRYGYTF
J gene: TRBJ1-1; clone size: -; D gene: TRBD1; V gene: TRBV7-2; CDR3 DNA: TGTGCCAGCACCCCCAAACCGACAGGGATGACTTTCTTT; CDR3 protein: CASTPKPTGMTFF
J gene: TRBJ1-5; clone size: -; D gene: TRBD1; V gene: TRBV7-2; CDR3 DNA: TGTGCCAGCAGCTTAGCCGGGACAGGGGGTAGCAATCAGCCCCAGCATTTT; CDR3 protein: CASSLAGTGGSNQPQHF
J gene: TRBJ1-5; clone size: -; D gene: TRBD1; V gene: TRBV9; CDR3 DNA: TGTGCCAGCAGCGGCGGGACAGGGAACAATCAGCCCCAGCATTTT; CDR3 protein: CASSGGTGNNQPQHF
J gene: TRBJ1-1; clone size: -; D gene: -; V gene: TRBV5-1; CDR3 DNA: TGCGCCAGCAGCTTGGTCTGGGCAGAGAACACTGAAGCTTTCTTT; CDR3 protein: CASSLVWAENTEAFF
J gene: TRBJ2-2; clone size: -; D gene: TRBD2; V gene: TRBV10-3; CDR3 DNA: TGTGCCATCTTAGGCGGGAGGAACACCGGGGAGCTGTTTTTT; CDR3 protein: CAILGGRNTGELFF
J gene: TRBJ2-3; clone size: few; D gene: TRBD2; V gene: TRBV9; CDR3 DNA: TGTGCCAGCAGCGTAGACGGGGGAGGGAGACGAACGCAGTATTTT; CDR3 protein: CASSVDGGGRRTQYF
J gene: TRBJ2-3; clone size: few; D gene: -; V gene: TRBV5-5; CDR3 DNA: TGTGCCAGCAGCTTGGCTAGGTTTACGCAGTATTTT; CDR3 protein: CASSLARFTQYF